Listed below are T cell receptor beta chains from one sample, sequenced in a study of Ad26.COV2.S vaccination and SARS-CoV-2 variants. Libraries were prepared by immunoSEQ multiplex PCR; TCRdb keeps only in-frame clonotypes and omits some of them. This sample yields 450,000 to 550,000 clones, of which roughly nine tenths are seen a single time; around 1.6% belongs to the top ten. This specimen was peripheral blood, taken in a trial of Ad26.COV2.S vaccine versus placebo. Receptors were obtained from a person between 18 and 60 years old who received the Ad26.COV2.S COVID-19 vaccine or a placebo. The CDR3 runs from the conserved cysteine through the conserved F or W. The D gene is left open where the match is weak. Expanded clones get a size class; other rows say once, few or many, or leave the size out.

V gene: TRBV7-9; clone size: NA; D gene: TRBD1; J gene: TRBJ2-6; CDR3 protein: CASSADRGLSGANVLTF; CDR3 DNA: TGTGCCAGCAGCGCCGACAGGGGGCTGTCTGGGGCCAACGTCCTGACTTTC
V gene: TRBV6-5; clone size: once; D gene: NA; J gene: TRBJ1-1; CDR3 protein: CASSNWEGGFRAFF; CDR3 DNA: TGTGCCAGCAGTAACTGGGAGGGGGGGTTTAGGGCTTTCTTT
V gene: TRBV3-1/TRBV3-2; clone size: NA; D gene: NA; J gene: TRBJ1-1; CDR3 protein: CASSQQRMNTEAFF; CDR3 DNA: TGTGCCAGCAGTCAACAGAGGATGAACACTGAAGCTTTCTTT
V gene: TRBV28; clone size: NA; D gene: NA; J gene: TRBJ2-7; CDR3 protein: CASSPNRDGNYEQYF; CDR3 DNA: TGTGCCAGCAGTCCCAACCGGGACGGGAACTACGAGCAGTACTTC
V gene: TRBV6-5; clone size: NA; D gene: NA; J gene: TRBJ2-7; CDR3 protein: CASSYSGYSYEQYF; CDR3 DNA: TGTGCCAGCAGTTACTCGGGATATTCCTACGAGCAGTACTTC
V gene: TRBV6-5; clone size: NA; D gene: NA; J gene: TRBJ2-2; CDR3 protein: CASSYSLGGFGELFF; CDR3 DNA: TGTGCCAGCAGTTACTCGCTAGGGGGGTTCGGGGAGCTGTTTTTT
V gene: TRBV7-8; clone size: once; D gene: NA; J gene: TRBJ2-3; CDR3 protein: CASSDQGSELTDTQYF; CDR3 DNA: TGTGCCAGCAGCGACCAGGGGTCGGAACTAACAGATACGCAGTATTTT
V gene: TRBV7-8; clone size: NA; D gene: NA; J gene: TRBJ1-5; CDR3 protein: CASSTRAPAQPQHF; CDR3 DNA: TGTGCCAGCAGCACCAGGGCGCCGGCTCAGCCCCAGCATTTT
V gene: TRBV13; clone size: NA; D gene: TRBD1; J gene: TRBJ2-4; CDR3 protein: CASSFTTGGRAKNIQYF; CDR3 DNA: TGTGCCAGCAGCTTTACGACAGGGGGCCGAGCCAAAAACATTCAGTACTTC
V gene: TRBV5-1; clone size: NA; D gene: TRBD1; J gene: TRBJ2-7; CDR3 protein: CASTAGTGGYEQYF; CDR3 DNA: TGCGCCAGCACAGCCGGGACAGGGGGCTACGAGCAGTACTTC
V gene: TRBV5-6; clone size: NA; D gene: NA; J gene: TRBJ1-1; CDR3 protein: CASSLFVGVNTEAFF; CDR3 DNA: TGTGCCAGCAGCTTGTTCGTGGGGGTGAACACTGAAGCTTTCTTT